Described below is a single T cell receptor beta chain sequence and its context. Its antigen is unidentified. Authors of the study amplified TCR beta CDR3 regions from RNA transcripts. The study used the HTBI primer set for a first-round RT-PCR of the TCR CDR3. TCRdb recomputed calls from the multiplex PCR reads with MiXCR, one row per CDR3 protein. This table has roughly 520,000 distinct CDR3 sequences, around 24% appearing once. This specimen belongs to a study of T cells in Graves' hyperthyroidism and ophthalmopathy. Whole-study results and caveats: Blood held most thyroid clonotypes expanded above 0.001 frequency.

The CDR3 sequence is 13 residues long. V gave up 4 bases and J gave up 2 bases, with 10 bases separating them. Per germline, CDR1 SGHRS and CDR2 YFSETQ. This TCR derives from a woman aged 25-40 years with Graves' ophthalmopathy. The specimen sequenced was blood. The rearrangement joins TRBV5-1 to TRBJ2-7; perhaps TRBD2 as D (5 bases). The CDR3 DNA reads TGCGCCAGCAGCGTGGGAGCAGCCTACGAGCAGTACTTC. The encoded protein is CASSVGAAYEQYF.